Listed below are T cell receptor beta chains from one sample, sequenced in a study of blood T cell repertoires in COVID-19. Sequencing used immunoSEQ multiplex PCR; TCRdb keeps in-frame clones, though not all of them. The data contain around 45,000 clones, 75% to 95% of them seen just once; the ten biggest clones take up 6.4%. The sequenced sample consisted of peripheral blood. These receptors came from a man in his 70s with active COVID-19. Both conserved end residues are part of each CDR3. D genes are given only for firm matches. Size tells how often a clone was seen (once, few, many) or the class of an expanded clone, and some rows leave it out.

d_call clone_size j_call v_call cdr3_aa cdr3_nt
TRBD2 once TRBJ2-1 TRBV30 CAWTFAAGGVNEQFF TGTGCCTGGACGTTTGCGGCGGGGGGCGTCAATGAGCAGTTCTTC
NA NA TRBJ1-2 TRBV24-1 CATSGGVLNYGYTF TGTGCCACCAGTGGGGGGGTGTTGAACTATGGCTACACCTTC
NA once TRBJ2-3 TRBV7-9 CASSLWGSNTDTQYF TGTGCCAGCAGCTTATGGGGCTCCAACACAGATACGCAGTATTTT
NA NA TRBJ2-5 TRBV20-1 CSASGTLQETQYF TGCAGTGCTAGTGGGACACTTCAAGAGACCCAGTACTTC
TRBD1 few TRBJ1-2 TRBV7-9 CASSSTGLGYTF TGTGCCAGCAGCTCGACAGGGTTGGGCTACACCTTC
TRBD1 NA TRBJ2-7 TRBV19 CASSGTAPDEQYF TGTGCCAGTAGTGGGACAGCCCCTGACGAGCAGTACTTC
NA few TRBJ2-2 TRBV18 CASSPVAGTGELFF TGTGCCAGCTCACCAGTGGCGGGAACCGGGGAGCTGTTTTTT
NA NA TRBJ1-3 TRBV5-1 CASSLASTSGNTIYF TGCGCCAGCAGCTTGGCTAGTACCTCTGGAAACACCATATATTTT
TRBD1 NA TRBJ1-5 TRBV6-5 CASSTGGYQPQHF TGTGCCAGCAGTACAGGGGGCTATCAGCCCCAGCATTTT
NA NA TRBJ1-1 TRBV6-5 CASRRDGEAFF TGTGCCAGCAGGCGGGACGGTGAAGCTTTCTTT
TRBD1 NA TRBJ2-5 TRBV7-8 CASSLSGTGGVYETQYF TGTGCCAGCAGCTTATCCGGGACAGGGGGCGTTTATGAGACCCAGTACTTC
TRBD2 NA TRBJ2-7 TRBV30 CAWSGSGGYEQYF TGTGCCTGGAGTGGAAGCGGGGGGTACGAGCAGTACTTC
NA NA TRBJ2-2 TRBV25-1 CASHRRTGELFF TGTGCCAGCCACCGTCGGACCGGGGAGCTGTTTTTT
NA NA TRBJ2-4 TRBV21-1 CASSTSCSTLDGDLENIQYF TGTGCCAGCAGCACTTCCTGTTCAACTTTGGACGGGGATCTTGAGAACATTCAGTACTTC
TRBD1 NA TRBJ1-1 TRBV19 CASTMLQGVRAFF TGTGCCAGTACCATGCTACAGGGGGTGAGGGCTTTCTTT
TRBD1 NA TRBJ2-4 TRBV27 CASRSGTGGGNIQYF TGTGCCAGCAGATCGGGGACAGGGGGGGGAAACATTCAGTACTTC
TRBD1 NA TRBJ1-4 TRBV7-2 CASSLGYTGGINEKLFF TGTGCCAGCAGCTTAGGATACACAGGGGGCATTAATGAAAAACTGTTTTTT
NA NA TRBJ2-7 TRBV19 CASSIGHREGEQYF TGTGCCAGTAGTATAGGCCACAGGGAGGGGGAGCAGTACTTC
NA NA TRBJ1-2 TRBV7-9 CASTNTGGFHGYTF TGTGCCAGCACTAATACGGGGGGGTTCCATGGCTACACCTTC
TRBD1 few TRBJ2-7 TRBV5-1 CASSLARQGADEQYF TGCGCCAGCAGCTTGGCCCGCCAGGGGGCGGACGAGCAGTACTTC
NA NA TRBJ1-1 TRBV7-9 CASSYQRVRTEAFF TGTGCCAGCAGTTACCAGAGGGTACGCACTGAAGCTTTCTTT
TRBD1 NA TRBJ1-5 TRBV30 CAWSVLGQGRGQPQHF TGTGCCTGGAGTGTCCTCGGACAGGGAAGGGGTCAGCCCCAGCATTTT
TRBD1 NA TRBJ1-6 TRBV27 CASSLVAGGSYNSPLHF TGTGCCAGCAGTTTAGTGGCAGGGGGCTCCTATAATTCACCCCTCCACTTT
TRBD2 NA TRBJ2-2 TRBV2 CASNPAGVTGELFF TGTGCCAGCAACCCAGCGGGGGTTACCGGGGAGCTGTTTTTT
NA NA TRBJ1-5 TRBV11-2 CASSLGAASNQPQHF TGTGCCAGCAGCTTAGGGGCAGCTAGCAATCAGCCCCAGCATTTT
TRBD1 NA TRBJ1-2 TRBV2 CASGTGAHGYTF TGTGCCAGCGGGACAGGGGCCCATGGCTACACCTTC
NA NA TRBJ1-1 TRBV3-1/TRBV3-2 CASSLASEAFF TGTGCCAGCAGCCTTGCGAGTGAAGCTTTCTTT
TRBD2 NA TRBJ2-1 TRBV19 CASRLAGRNEQFF TGTGCCAGCCGACTAGCGGGGCGTAATGAGCAGTTCTTC
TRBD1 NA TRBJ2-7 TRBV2 CASSDGTATYEQYF TGTGCCAGCAGTGACGGGACAGCGACCTACGAGCAGTACTTC